A selection of T cell receptor beta chains follows, all from one sample in a study of blood T cell repertoires in COVID-19. Here immunoSEQ multiplex PCR was the method, and the copy in TCRdb shows in-frame clones only, minus some. This sample yields 50,000 to 75,000 clones, of which roughly 84% are seen a single time; 5.1% belongs to the top ten. The sequencing sample was made of peripheral blood. Source of these receptors: an elderly man in a cohort sampled during active COVID-19. The CDR3 runs from the conserved cysteine through the conserved F or W. Some rows have no size entry. The others give once, few or many, or a class for an expanded clone.

V gene: TRBV4-2
clone size: .
CDR3 protein: CASSQESSGGLNEQFF

V gene: TRBV19
clone size: .
CDR3 protein: CASSIEFLGSSRYGYTF

V gene: TRBV14
clone size: .
CDR3 protein: CASSQDGGPNEKLFF

V gene: TRBV6-2/TRBV6-3
clone size: .
CDR3 protein: CASSYPTGVNYGYTF

V gene: TRBV18
clone size: .
CDR3 protein: CASSPRGTNKIGYEQYF

V gene: TRBV6-5
clone size: .
CDR3 protein: CASMITADSNQPQHF

V gene: TRBV5-8
clone size: .
CDR3 protein: CASSLQGAANTIYF

V gene: TRBV5-5
clone size: .
CDR3 protein: CASSLGGRGHGNEQFF

V gene: TRBV10-3
clone size: once
CDR3 protein: CAISEYDRNNEQFF

V gene: TRBV5-6
clone size: .
CDR3 protein: CASSLGQGWNTEAFF

V gene: TRBV29-1
clone size: .
CDR3 protein: CSARDRGDTEAFF

V gene: TRBV29-1
clone size: .
CDR3 protein: CSVARDRVGEQYF

V gene: TRBV6-1
clone size: .
CDR3 protein: CASSDPGQGWTEAFF

V gene: TRBV11-2
clone size: .
CDR3 protein: CASSLGLAGGSSYEQYF

V gene: TRBV19
clone size: .
CDR3 protein: CASSMGQPNTEAFF

V gene: TRBV7-8
clone size: .
CDR3 protein: CASSFSGGSYEQYF

V gene: TRBV19
clone size: .
CDR3 protein: CASSIKGGEKLFF

V gene: TRBV2
clone size: .
CDR3 protein: CASSPDTYNEQFF

V gene: TRBV7-3
clone size: .
CDR3 protein: CASSPLQGTEAFF

V gene: TRBV7-2
clone size: once
CDR3 protein: CASSSEGLAGGPDTQYF

V gene: TRBV7-6
clone size: .
CDR3 protein: CASSPGTGGIGELFF

V gene: TRBV9
clone size: .
CDR3 protein: CASSAETGTGYGYTF

V gene: TRBV13
clone size: .
CDR3 protein: CASSEQGSSYEQYF

V gene: TRBV11-3
clone size: few
CDR3 protein: CASSSGQGPRNEQYF

V gene: TRBV12-5
clone size: .
CDR3 protein: CASGLGTGGELFF

V gene: TRBV5-1
clone size: .
CDR3 protein: CASSLSPAGGTGELFF

V gene: TRBV4-1
clone size: few
CDR3 protein: CASSPGHPRTMNTEAFF

V gene: TRBV29-1
clone size: few
CDR3 protein: CSVEVLGSYFTVAFF

V gene: TRBV9
clone size: .
CDR3 protein: CASSVAGYGTSGRDNIQYF

V gene: TRBV15
clone size: .
CDR3 protein: CATSSRLGGLPYEQYF

V gene: TRBV30
clone size: few
CDR3 protein: CAWNRWDRGGGYTF

V gene: TRBV19
clone size: .
CDR3 protein: CASSANPGGGDYGYTF